The rows below give T cell receptor beta chains drawn from one sample of a study of shared clonotypes between healthy human individuals. Profiled with immunoSEQ multiplex PCR; TCRdb holds only in-frame clones, not every one. The repertoire consists of millions of clones, with over 90% occurring once and the leading ten covering under 0.45%. The sequenced sample consisted of naive CD4+ T cells from PBMCs. The receptors shown here come from a man between 18 and 35 years old in good health. Some clones in this sample may be carry-over from other donors' samples. CDR3s include the opening cysteine and the closing phenylalanine or tryptophan. Fields, in order: CDR3 length, V gene, CDR3 protein.

length: 15
V: TRBV4-1
CDR3: CASSQDRTTKNIQYF

length: 15
V: TRBV2
CDR3: CASLIETGAYNEQFF

length: 11
V: TRBV28
CDR3: CASKVEETQYF

length: 15
V: TRBV2
CDR3: CASRRQGTGANVLTF

length: 15
V: TRBV6-5
CDR3: CASSGSRGPTYEQYF

length: 13
V: TRBV6-1
CDR3: CASSRLGTGELFF

length: 13
V: TRBV11-3
CDR3: CASSFSRQHTQYF

length: 15
V: TRBV9
CDR3: CASTLASGEYNEQFF

length: 12
V: TRBV5-1
CDR3: CASSVDRYEQYF

length: 14
V: TRBV6-5
CDR3: CASSSGGSNQPQHF

length: 16
V: TRBV7-3
CDR3: CASSLRAGSLTDTQYF

length: 15
V: TRBV27
CDR3: CASSRGGTLAYEQYF

length: 15
V: TRBV5-1
CDR3: CASSSRQGAYNEQFF

length: 16
V: TRBV6-5
CDR3: CASSYGQGAKNTEAFF

length: 14
V: TRBV11-1
CDR3: CASSLALSDGELFF

length: 16
V: TRBV4-1
CDR3: CASSQGGLRGYNEQFF

length: 15
V: TRBV15
CDR3: CATSRGSGGANVLTF

length: 15
V: TRBV30
CDR3: CAWTQLAGAPYEQYF

length: 20
V: TRBV5-5
CDR3: CASSFSITVYEGIGNQPQHF

length: 14
V: TRBV11-3
CDR3: CASSPAWSAGEQYF

length: 14
V: TRBV11-3
CDR3: CASSFSGRVDTQYF

length: 13
V: TRBV5-1
CDR3: CASSFRMNTEAFF

length: 14
V: TRBV29-1
CDR3: CSVRQTDYTGELFF

length: 16
V: TRBV18
CDR3: CASSPLGELAKNIQYF

length: 18
V: TRBV28
CDR3: CASSRVPGLAYGANVLTF

length: 14
V: TRBV2
CDR3: CAGRLLSSYNEQFF

length: 14
V: TRBV4-1
CDR3: CASSQIGSNQPQHF

length: 13
V: TRBV5-1
CDR3: CASGFGQGDTQYF

length: 12
V: TRBV7-6
CDR3: CASSPWADEQFF

length: 14
V: TRBV29-1
CDR3: CSVGVLAGGYEQYF

length: 14
V: TRBV18
CDR3: CASSWTGFENIQYF

length: 15
V: TRBV7-3
CDR3: CATTEVMETGYEQYF

length: 15
V: TRBV7-2
CDR3: CASSLAWAVTYGYTF

length: 15
V: TRBV7-9
CDR3: CASSLDRRTGAGYTF

length: 16
V: TRBV7-9
CDR3: CASSLNWGQGNEKLFF

length: 14
V: TRBV7-9
CDR3: CASSFGPPQETQYF

length: 15
V: TRBV9
CDR3: CASSTVTVNTGELFF

length: 20
V: TRBV4-1
CDR3: CASSQRANLAGGSNTGELFF

length: 12
V: TRBV29-1
CDR3: CSASRLGEKLFF

length: 15
V: TRBV5-1
CDR3: CASSLVKNSYNEQFF

length: 14
V: TRBV19
CDR3: CASSGRVFGTEAFF

length: 14
V: TRBV6-1
CDR3: CASSSGQANYGYTF

length: 15
V: TRBV6-5
CDR3: CASSRGGDGNTEAFF

length: 14
V: TRBV27
CDR3: CASSLGLAGGEQYF

length: 15
V: TRBV6-1
CDR3: CASTGGFLGSNEQFF

length: 14
V: TRBV30
CDR3: CAWSVEPKNTEAFF

length: 16
V: TRBV7-2
CDR3: CASSPRLAGGGNEQYF

length: 18
V: TRBV21-1
CDR3: CASSSPAGRATNTGELFF

length: 16
V: TRBV7-8
CDR3: CASSFYSGRVDYGYTF

length: 16
V: TRBV5-6
CDR3: CASSLEGGVSYNEQFF

length: 13
V: TRBV18
CDR3: CASSIDTNYGYTF

length: 17
V: TRBV10-2
CDR3: CASSESTVTDNNYGYTF

length: 15
V: TRBV6-5
CDR3: CASTPTSANTDTQYF

length: 15
V: TRBV10-3
CDR3: CAISSSSAQGLEQYF